This TCR beta chain was obtained from a study of blood T cell repertoires in COVID-19 (dated by TCRdb to between 2020 and 2021). For the wider study: Samples covering the acute and convalescent phases of COVID-19 were provided by collaborators in the United States, Italy and Spain. The repertoires were released in a freely available public database intended as a resource for research on the immune response to SARS-CoV-2. Where HLA class I and class II types were available, the types were taken from metadata supplied by the sample provider, not from assay-based typing. Subjects who had been exposed to COVID-19, were actively infected with it, or had recovered from it provided the deeply sampled blood TCRbeta repertoires that made up the dataset. The prospective study material was composed of cDNA or gDNA derived from T cells, B-cell-depleted T cells, or PBMCs. The sample metadata nearly always contained a de-identified subject ID, COVID-19 status, age in years and sex. Samples were obtained from the ongoing ImmuneRACE study (first 160 participants) and from roughly 1,300 subjects provided by 6 global collaborators.

Beyond this particular receptor, the publication reports: The quantity of clinical and demographic metadata differed by source and by participant and was supplied without curation.

According to the germline V gene, CDR1 reads SNHLY and CDR2 reads FYNNEI. The germline ends are 10 bases apart after V is trimmed by 4 bases and J by 1 base. The CDR3 spans 15 residues, from the cysteine through the phenylalanine. CDR3 DNA only is kept here, 45 bases in frame from base 1. This clone occurred once. The specificity of this receptor is unknown. No base-level quality is on record; no much larger clone is a single base apart. TCRbeta CDR3 regions were amplified from genomic DNA using the immunoSEQ Assay, a bias-controlled multiplex PCR. In the source study's methods: The number of nucleated cells in each sample was estimated from the amplification of reference gene primers within the assay. To quantify the absolute abundance of each unique TCRbeta CDR3 rearrangement, sequence reads were collapsed and filtered. Productive Simpson clonality was computed per sample as the square root of Simpson's diversity index over productive rearrangements. TCRdb took this table from immuneACCESS and kept in-frame rearrangements with V and J called. Such tables lack part of the clones; where checked against another copy, unresolved V genes explain under half of the gap, and the rest is unexplained. The D gene and trimming were derived from the DNA, and the V and J assignments and clone size from that table. The sample records around 150,000 clones, over 80% of which are singletons. Of the sample, 4.8% falls within the top ten clones.

In Seattle, one collaborating source enrolled patients while the infection was active and tracked those patients longitudinally over the course of disease. Collaborating institutions collected whole blood in K2EDTA tubes following their own protocols. Collaborator samples were shipped for TCRbeta analysis as frozen whole blood, isolated PBMCs, or DNA extracted from either sample type. In this chain, TRBV2 is recombined with TRBJ2-2, and perhaps TRBD1 as D gene, on 6 matching bases. The receptor's source is a man aged 30 to 39 with COVID-19, enrolled during active disease. Sequenced input: peripheral blood. The nucleotides read TGTGCCAGCAGTGGGCAGGGGCGGAACACCGGGGAGCTGTTTTTT. It translates as CASSGQGRNTGELFF.